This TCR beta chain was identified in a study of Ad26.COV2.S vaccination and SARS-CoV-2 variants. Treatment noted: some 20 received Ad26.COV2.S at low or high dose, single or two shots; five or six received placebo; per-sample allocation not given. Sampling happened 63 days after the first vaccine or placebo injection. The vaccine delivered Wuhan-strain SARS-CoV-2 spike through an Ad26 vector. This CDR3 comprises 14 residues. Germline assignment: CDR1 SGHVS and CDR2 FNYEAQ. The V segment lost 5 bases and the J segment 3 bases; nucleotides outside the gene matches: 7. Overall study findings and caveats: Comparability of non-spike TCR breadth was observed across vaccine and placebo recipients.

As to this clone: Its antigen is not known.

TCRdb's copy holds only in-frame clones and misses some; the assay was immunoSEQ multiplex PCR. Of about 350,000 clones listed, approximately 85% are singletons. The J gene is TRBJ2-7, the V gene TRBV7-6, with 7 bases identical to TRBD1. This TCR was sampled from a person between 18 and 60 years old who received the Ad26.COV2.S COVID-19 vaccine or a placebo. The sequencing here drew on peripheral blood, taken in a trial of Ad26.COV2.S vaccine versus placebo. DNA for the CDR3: TGTGCCAGCAGCCCCGGGGACAGCCACTACGAGCAGTACTTC. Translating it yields CASSPGDSHYEQYF.